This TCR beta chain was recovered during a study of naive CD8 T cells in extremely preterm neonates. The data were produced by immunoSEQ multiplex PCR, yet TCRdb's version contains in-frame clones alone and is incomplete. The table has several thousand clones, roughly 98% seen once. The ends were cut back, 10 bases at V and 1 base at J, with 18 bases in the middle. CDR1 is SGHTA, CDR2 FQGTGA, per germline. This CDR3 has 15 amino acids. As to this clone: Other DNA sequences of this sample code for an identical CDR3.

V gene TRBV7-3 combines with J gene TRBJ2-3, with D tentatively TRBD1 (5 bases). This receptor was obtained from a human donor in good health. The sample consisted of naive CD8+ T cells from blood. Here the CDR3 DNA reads TGTGCCACCCTTTGGACACCTGAGGGCACAGATACGCAGTATTTT. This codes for CATLWTPEGTDTQYF.